This T cell receptor (beta chain) was documented in a study of blood T cell repertoires in COVID-19. Turning to the study itself: COVID-19 samples from acute and convalescent phases originated in the United States, Italy and Spain.

In the source study's methods: Estimation of nucleated cell counts relied on the amplification of reference gene primers. The repertoire was sequenced with immunoSEQ multiplex PCR; TCRdb's copy has only in-frame clones and lacks some. That table supplies the V and J calls and clone size; D and trimming were determined from the DNA. The data contain roughly 78,000 clones, less than 90% of them singletons. Patients at the Seattle site were enrolled during active infection and followed longitudinally. The trim removed 2 bases at V and 5 bases at J, leaving 7 bases unmatched. The CDR3 is 16 residues long. The germline gives CDR1 KGHSH, CDR2 LQKENI.

The chain employs TRBV18 and TRBJ2-2; 8 nucleotides align to TRBD2. Sample: peripheral blood. The source of this sequence is a man aged 45-65 years with COVID-19, enrolled during active disease. The CDR3 bases are TGTGCCAGCTCACCAGCAAGCGGGAGAGGAACCGGGGAGCTGTTTTTT. It encodes CASSPASGRGTGELFF.